Listed here is a single TCR beta chain. Its specificity is not known. These data originate in a study of CD8+ T cells in alopecia areata. Overall study results and limits: Scalp lesions, especially in alopecia totalis/universalis, had higher clonality than normal scalp.

The CDR3 covers 15 residues. Germline V gene lookup returns CDR1 SNHLY and CDR2 FYNNEI. V shed 6 bases and J 2 bases; nucleotides not matched to a gene: 6. TCR sequencing used cDNA made by reverse transcription of extracted RNA. The method was immunoSEQ multiplex PCR; TCRdb's version includes in-frame clones alone and lacks a portion of them. This table has about 120,000 clones, 55% to 70% appearing once. Separation by sorting yielded CD4+ and CD8+ T cells from PBMCs. Source material: CD4+ T cells sorted from blood. This sequence joins TRBV2 and TRBJ2-7; 11 bases fit TRBD1. The clonotype was recovered from a human donor in good health. The CDR3 reads CASSPGQGAPYEQYF. For the CDR3, the DNA is TGTGCCAGCAGCCCTGGACAGGGGGCACCCTACGAGCAGTACTTC.